Below are 11 T cell receptor beta chains sequenced from a single sample in a study of graft-versus-host responses after intestinal transplantation. Generated by immunoSEQ multiplex PCR, the TCRdb table keeps only in-frame clones and is missing some. The sample shows about 88,000 clones, 94% of them seen only once. These receptors' antigens are unknown. The specimen comprised unstimulated CD4+ T cells sorted from spleen or lymph node cells, sampled before transplant. The receptors were sampled from a human donor who was the organ donor for an intestinal transplant.

This clone was seen a single time. This chain joins TRBV11-2 and TRBJ2-5, with TRBD1 matching 7 bases. This CDR3 contains 15 residues. In germline, CDR1 is SGHAT, CDR2 FQNNGV. Trimming cost V 5 bases and J 3 bases; bases outside gene matches: 9. CDR3 nucleotide sequence: TGTGCCAGCAGCCCTAGAGGACAGGAGAAAGAGACCCAGTACTTC. It codes for CASSPRGQEKETQYF.

V usage is TRBV28 and J usage is TRBJ1-5; 9 nucleotides line up with TRBD1. The length of the CDR3 is 15 residues. J gave up 6 bases and V 3 bases, and 6 bases lay outside the gene matches. Germline CDR1 and CDR2: MDHEN and SYDVKM. CDR3: CASSFLQGAPQPQHF. Here the CDR3 DNA reads TGTGCCAGCAGTTTCTTACAGGGGGCGCCTCAGCCCCAGCATTTT. Full variable domain (missing parts from reference TRBV28 and TRBJ1-5): DVKVTQSSRYLVKRTGEKVFLECVQDMDHENMFWYRQDPGLGLRLIYFSYDVKMKEKGDIPEGYSVSREKKERFSLILESASTNQTSMYLCASSFLQGAPQPQHFGDGTRLSIL.

The chain carries TRBV5-1 and TRBJ1-4; 7 bases are shared with TRBD1. Germline values: CDR1 SGHRS, CDR2 YFSETQ. Trimming removed 4 bases from V and 6 bases from J; junction bases left unmatched: 6. This CDR3 spans 14 amino acids. CDR3 region: CASSPGTVYEKLFF. The CDR3 DNA is TGCGCCAGCAGCCCCGGGACAGTTTATGAAAAACTGTTTTTT. The whole variable domain, filled in from reference TRBV5-1 and TRBJ1-4, reads KAGVTQTPRYLIKTRGQQVTLSCSPISGHRSVSWYQQTPGQGLQFLFEYFSETQRNKGNFPGRFSGRQFSNSRSEMNVSTLELGDSALYLCASSPGTVYEKLFFGSGTQLSVL.

This clone was observed a single time. The chain links TRBV4-2 to TRBJ2-1; 7 positions agree with TRBD1. CDR1 LGHNA and CDR2 YNFKEQ come from the germline V gene. V gave up 3 bases and J gave up 6 bases; unmatched junction bases: 5. CDR3 length: 14 amino acids. The CDR3 nucleotides read TGTGCCAGCAGCCAGGGACAGAATAGCAATGAGCAGTTCTTC. This gives the protein CASSQGQNSNEQFF.

This clone was picked up one time. This chain uses TRBV6-5 with TRBJ1-6; D call uncertain. The germline V gene has CDR1 MNHEY and CDR2 SVGAGI. The V gene lost 6 bases and the J gene lost 9 bases, with 15 bases spanning the gap. The CDR3 is 14 residues long. In DNA form, the CDR3 reads TGTGCCAGCAGACACATAAGCGAAATTTCACCCCTCCACTTT. Translated: CASRHISEISPLHF.

This clone came up once. The CDR3: CASSLVRGFGGNTIYF. CDR3 nucleotide sequence: TGTGCCAGCAGCTTAGTGCGGGGATTCGGTGGAAACACCATATATTTT. The chain is built from TRBV7-9 and TRBJ1-3; unclear D gene. V was shortened by 1 base and J by 3 bases, with 13 bases between the two germline ends. Germline-derived CDR1 and CDR2 are SEHNR and FQNEAQ (reference sequence). The CDR3 loop spans 16 amino acids.

This clone appeared once. The chain combines TRBV19 with TRBJ1-2; tentative D call: TRBD1 (6 bases). Trimming took 3 bases from V and 0 from J, leaving 11 bases between them. Germline CDR1 LNHDA, CDR2 SQIVND (reference sequence). CDR3 length: 15 residues. The CDR3 DNA sequence: TGTGCCAGTAGTATGGAACCAGGGGCTAACTATGGCTACACCTTC. Translating gives CASSMEPGANYGYTF.

The J gene is TRBJ2-7, the V gene TRBV28, with D possibly matching TRBD1 (5 bases). The V end lost 8 bases, the J end lost 2 bases, and 10 bases lay between the germline ends. The germline CDR1 and CDR2 sequences are MDHEN and SYDVKM. This CDR3 comprises 12 residues. The DNA for the CDR3 is TGTGCCAGCGGGCAGGGAACCTACGAGCAGTACTTC. Amino acid sequence: CASGQGTYEQYF.

V is TRBV6-5 and J is TRBJ1-2; 7 bases align to TRBD1. The germline V gene has CDR1 MNHEY and CDR2 SVGAGI. The CDR3 has 15 residues. After removal of 6 bases from V and 0 bases from J, the junction contained 7 bases not matched to a gene. The CDR3 protein is CASRAGGITNYGYTF. The CDR3, as DNA: TGTGCCAGCAGGGCAGGGGGGATTACTAACTATGGCTACACCTTC.

This chain links TRBV29-1 with TRBJ1-2; D remains unclear. Germline V gives CDR1 SQVTM, CDR2 ANQGSEA. The CDR3 is made up of 11 amino acids. Trimming stripped 7 bases from V and 4 bases from J, with 10 bases between. The DNA for the CDR3 is TGCAGCGCGACAATCGGCTATGGCTACACCTTC. Translation: CSATIGYGYTF.

This clone was seen once. The gene calls are TRBV5-1 and TRBJ1-2; 8 nucleotides align to TRBD1. This CDR3 has 15 amino acids. J was trimmed by 8 bases and V by 0 bases; bases with no gene match: 9. CDR1 is SGHRS and CDR2 is YFSETQ in the germline V gene. The CDR3 DNA follows: TGCGCCAGCAGCTTGGATGGACAGGGAATGGACGGCTACACCTTC. Encoded protein: CASSLDGQGMDGYTF.